There are a few counts of the clone carrying this T cell receptor beta chain. Samples came from healthy bone marrow donors. These data originate in a study of cytomegalovirus exposure and HLA in healthy donors. The overall study: Within an early data release were 80 million to 90 million unique TCRs drawn from HLA-typed donors.

Both 60 Vbeta primers and 13 Jbeta primers went into the PCR. Clones were sequenced by immunoSEQ multiplex PCR, and TCRdb holds only the in-frame ones, with some missing. The table has around 100,000 clones, around 77% seen once. This CDR3 comprises 16 residues. The J segment lost 1 base and the V segment lost 4 bases, leaving 8 bases of the junction unmatched. Germline V CDR1 and CDR2: MNHNS, SASEGT. The chain employs TRBV6-1 and TRBJ2-5, with 8 bases matching TRBD2. This TCR came from a man aged 50-59 years in good health and CMV-seropositive. The sequenced sample consisted of PBMCs. CDR3 nucleotides: TGTGCCAGCAGTGGCCCGATAGCGGGACTCCAAGAGACCCAGTACTTC. Translated: CASSGPIAGLQETQYF.